The TCR beta chain described here comes from a study of cytomegalovirus exposure and HLA in healthy donors. Across the study: Earlier results showed roughly 120 million unique TCR beta sequences derived from about 179 million T cells. Overall study findings and caveats: The authors later linked a missense DCLRE1C variant to TCR beta V- and J-gene trimming. In vitro checks showed that a few CMV-associated chains really do target CMV antigens.

Germline trimming cut 2 bases from V and 2 bases from J; bases unmatched to any gene: 4. This CDR3 contains 16 residues. Germline-derived CDR1 and CDR2 are MGHDK and SYGVNS. The PCR used 60 Vbeta and 13 Jbeta primers. The table came from immunoSEQ multiplex PCR; TCRdb's copy has only in-frame clones and leaves some out. The data contain approximately 220,000 clones, around four fifths of them singletons. Healthy bone marrow donors made up the donors. Comments on this clone: Antigen unknown.

The chain is built from TRBV25-1 and TRBJ1-4, with 8 nucleotides matching TRBD1. The sequenced sample consisted of PBMCs. This TCR came from a boy between 2 and 10 years old in good health and CMV-seronegative. The CDR3 DNA follows: TGTGCCAGCAGTGAACACCGGGACAGGACTAATGAAAAACTGTTTTTT. Translating it yields CASSEHRDRTNEKLFF.